This T cell receptor beta chain was profiled in a study of memory CD4+ T cells and cytomegalovirus serostatus. Study context: This sample comes from healthy Belgian adults, roughly nine CMV seropositive, roughly 22 seronegative. Findings and caveats of the study: Median bootstrapped AUC for CMV status was about 0.94 originally, about 0.9 US-trained.

About this clone itself: What it binds is unknown.

The CDR3 extends over 13 amino acids. Germline CDR1 reads SGHAT; CDR2 reads FQNNGV. Trimming took off 2 bases at V and 1 base at J, with 5 bases between the two ends. The sort gate was single viable CD3+CD4+CD8-CD45RO+ cells for memory CD4+ T cells. Serostatus was set by detecting CMV pp150, pp28, p38, p52 IgG. Data came from immunoSEQ multiplex PCR; TCRdb stores just in-frame clones and leaves some out. Of some 56,000 clones listed, 82% are singletons. This TCR was recovered from an adult in good health and CMV-seronegative. The sequencing sample was made of memory CD4+ T cells from blood. The gene calls are TRBV11-2 and TRBJ1-1, with D hard to call. The CDR3 DNA reads as TGTGCCAGCAGCTTACAGGAGAACACTGAAGCTTTCTTT. Translated: CASSLQENTEAFF.